The 13 T cell receptor beta chains reported below all come from one sample, sequenced in a study of CD8+ T cells in alopecia areata. Extracted RNA was reverse transcribed into cDNA, the sequencing template. Libraries were prepared by immunoSEQ multiplex PCR; TCRdb keeps only in-frame clonotypes and omits some of them. The sample lists about 110,000 clones; under 60% were seen once. Sequencing used NKG2D-low CD8+ T cells sorted from blood. These receptors were taken from a human donor with alopecia areata.

This chain connects TRBV20-1 to TRBJ2-3; D uncertain. The CDR3 has 11 amino acids. V shed 2 bases and J shed 3 bases, with 3 bases lying between them. Germline CDR1 DFQATT, CDR2 SNEGSKA (reference sequence). In nucleotides, the CDR3 is TGCAGTGCTAGATTAACAGATACGCAGTATTTT. This encodes CSARLTDTQYF.

V and J are TRBV5-4 and TRBJ2-1; 14 bases are a match to TRBD2. V lost 4 bases, J lost 7 bases, and 7 bases stayed unmatched. This CDR3 spans 16 amino acids. The germline V gene encodes CDR1 SGHNT and CDR2 YYREEE (reference sequence). The chain's CDR3 is CASSMGLAGDVNEQFF. As DNA, the CDR3 is TGTGCCAGCAGCATGGGACTAGCGGGAGATGTAAATGAGCAGTTCTTC.

This chain joins TRBV28 and TRBJ2-5; 8 bases are shared with TRBD1. The CDR3 is made up of 15 amino acids. Unmatched junction bases numbered 6, after V lost 3 bases and J lost 3 bases. Germline CDR1 reads MDHEN; CDR2 reads SYDVKM. CDR3 sequence: CASSFVGGQEETQYF. CDR3 nucleotide sequence: TGTGCCAGCAGTTTTGTCGGGGGACAGGAAGAGACCCAGTACTTC.

The chain couples TRBV11-1 to TRBJ2-3; the D is unclear. Between the trimmed V and J ends, which lost 2 bases and 2 bases, there was a span of 8 bases. CDR3 length equals 14 residues. Germline V lookup: CDR1 SGHAT, CDR2 FQDESV (reference sequence). Written as DNA, the CDR3 is TGTGCCAGCAGCTTACGTCCCTTCACAGATACGCAGTATTTT. It yields the protein CASSLRPFTDTQYF.

The chain combines TRBV29-1 with TRBJ1-1; TRBD1 aligns across 7 bases. The germline V gene has CDR1 SQVTM and CDR2 ANQGSEA. The V gene end was trimmed by 8 bases and the J gene end by 4 bases; junction bases not matched to a gene: 4. There are 11 residues in the CDR3. CDR3 in amino acids: CSLNRGTEAFF. The CDR3 nucleotides are TGCAGCTTGAACAGGGGCACTGAAGCTTTCTTT.

This chain links TRBV6-5 with TRBJ2-4; D not resolved. Germline CDR1 is MNHEY and CDR2 is SVGAGI. The germline V and J ends were trimmed by 0 bases and 15 bases, with 21 bases remaining between them. The CDR3 contains 15 residues. The CDR3 DNA reads TGTGCCAGCAGTTACTCGATTGCGGACCCCGCTGTCCGGTACTTC. Translation gives CASSYSIADPAVRYF.

The chain combines TRBV27 with TRBJ2-3, with D possibly called TRBD1 or TRBD2 (5 bases each). This CDR3 is 14 amino acids long. Per germline, CDR1 MNHEY and CDR2 SMNVEV (reference sequence). V was trimmed by 8 bases and J by 0 bases, leaving 12 bases between them. The CDR3 protein is CASQRWGSTDTQYF. The CDR3 nucleotides read TGTGCCAGCCAAAGGTGGGGGAGCACAGATACGCAGTATTTT.

The chain employs TRBV27 and TRBJ2-1, with D possibly being TRBD2 (5 bases). Germline lookup yields CDR1 MNHEY and CDR2 SMNVEV (reference sequence). Trimming cost V 5 bases and J 3 bases, with 11 bases left between them. The CDR3 loop spans 14 amino acids. The CDR3 region has the DNA TGTGCCAGCAGTCTAAACGGGAACTACAATGAGCAGTTCTTC. This sequence encodes CASSLNGNYNEQFF.

This chain uses TRBV5-1 with TRBJ2-3, with 8 bases aligning to TRBD2. The ends lost 3 bases at V and 2 bases at J; junction bases unmatched: 11. Germline loops: CDR1 SGHRS, CDR2 YFSETQ. The CDR3 has 17 residues. CDR3 sequence reads: CASSSDVLAVVTDTQYF. The CDR3 nucleotides are TGCGCCAGCAGCTCCGACGTACTAGCGGTTGTCACAGATACGCAGTATTTT.

This clone was recorded once. The chain is built from TRBV2 and TRBJ2-6, with D unresolved. Looked up from germline, CDR1 is SNHLY and CDR2 is FYNNEI. V was shortened by 6 bases and J by 2 bases, with 11 bases between the two germline ends. The CDR3 is made up of 15 amino acids. As DNA, the CDR3 is TGTGCCAGCAGGTCCGAGTGGACTGGGGCCAACGTCCTGACTTTC. It encodes CASRSEWTGANVLTF.

The rearrangement links TRBV19 to TRBJ2-5; 7 bases are a match to TRBD1. Germline V gene lookup returns CDR1 LNHDA and CDR2 SQIVND (reference sequence). J was trimmed by 3 bases and V by 5 bases; bases with no gene match: 9. This CDR3 spans 15 amino acids. The CDR3 DNA follows: TGTGCCAGTAGTCCACCCCTCGGGACAGAAGAGACCCAGTACTTC. Translating it yields CASSPPLGTEETQYF.

The V gene is TRBV27, the J gene TRBJ2-3; 11 bases match TRBD2. V was pared by 5 bases and J by 14 bases, with 9 bases of the junction left unmatched. Germline V CDR1 and CDR2: MNHEY, SMNVEV (reference sequence). CDR3 length: 13 residues. CDR3 region: CASSPPGLAGGYF. The CDR3 DNA reads as TGTGCCAGCAGTCCCCCGGGGCTAGCGGGAGGGTATTTT.

This clone has just a few counts. J is TRBJ2-1 and V is TRBV28, with a weak D call TRBD2 (6 bases). Germline assignment: CDR1 MDHEN and CDR2 SYDVKM. CDR3 length: 15 amino acids. Trimming left V 8 bases short and J 5 bases short, with 19 bases between. The DNA of the CDR3 is TGTGCCAGCGCGGGGTTGCGGGCCCTCCACAATGAGCAGTTCTTC. This codes for CASAGLRALHNEQFF.